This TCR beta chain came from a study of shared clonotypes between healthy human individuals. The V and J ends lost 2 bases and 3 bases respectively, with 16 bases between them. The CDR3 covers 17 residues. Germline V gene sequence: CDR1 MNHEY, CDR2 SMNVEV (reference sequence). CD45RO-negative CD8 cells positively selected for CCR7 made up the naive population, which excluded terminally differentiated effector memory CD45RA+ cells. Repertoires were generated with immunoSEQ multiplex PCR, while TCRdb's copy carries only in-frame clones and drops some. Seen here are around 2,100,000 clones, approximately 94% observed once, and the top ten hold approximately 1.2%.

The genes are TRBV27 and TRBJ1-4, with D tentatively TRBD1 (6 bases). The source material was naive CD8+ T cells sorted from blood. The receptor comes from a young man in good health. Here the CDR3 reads CASSLGAGAPANEKLFF. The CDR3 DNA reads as TGTGCCAGCAGTTTAGGCGCAGGGGCGCCGGCTAATGAAAAACTGTTTTTT.